What follows are 27 T cell receptor beta chains derived from one specimen sequenced in a study of blood T cell repertoires in COVID-19. This table comes from immunoSEQ multiplex PCR, and its TCRdb copy is limited to in-frame clones, with some not included. The table lists around 280,000 clones, 85% to 90% of them singletons. Sequenced input: peripheral blood. These receptors all come from a woman aged 30 to 39 with COVID-19, enrolled during active disease.

The chain couples TRBV6-6 to TRBJ2-7; 7 nucleotides line up with TRBD2. V lost 9 bases and J lost 8; bases outside the gene matches: 10. This CDR3 comprises 12 residues. Germline V CDR1 and CDR2: MNHNY, SVGAGI (reference sequence). The CDR3 loop is CASRPGGPKQYF. CDR3 bases: TGTGCCAGTCGTCCGGGAGGACCTAAGCAGTACTTC.

The rearrangement uses TRBV4-1 and TRBJ1-1, with D unclear. Trimming removed 0 bases from V and 4 bases from J, with 12 bases in between. CDR3 size: 15 residues. Germline lookup yields CDR1 MGHRA and CDR2 YSYEKL. CDR3 amino acids: CASSQEPGDGTEAFF. The CDR3 DNA reads as TGCGCCAGCAGCCAAGAACCGGGAGACGGCACTGAAGCTTTCTTT.

This chain uses TRBV7-6 with TRBJ1-6; 8 bases are a match to TRBD1. Trimming at V came to 2 bases and at J to 1 base, leaving 10 bases not matched to a gene. CDR1 and CDR2 (germline): SGHVS, FNYEAQ. The CDR3 contains 19 residues. For the CDR3, the DNA is TGTGCCAGCAGCTTAAGGGCCCCCGGACAGGGATCCTATAATTCACCCCTCCACTTT. Translated: CASSLRAPGQGSYNSPLHF.

The chain links TRBV6-7 to TRBJ1-2; D ambiguous. TRBV6-7 is identified as an open reading frame with a role that is uncertain. CDR3 length: 14 amino acids. V shed 10 bases and J shed 4 bases, with 19 bases lying between them. CDR3 residues: CATLTRGVSYGYTF. In DNA, the CDR3 is TGTGCCACCCTGACTCGGGGAGTTTCCTATGGCTACACCTTC.

This chain uses TRBV5-5 with TRBJ1-6; D remains ambiguous. Trimming stripped 1 base from V and 0 bases from J, with 8 bases between. CDR1 and CDR2 from the germline V gene are SGHKS and YYEKEE (reference sequence). This CDR3 is built from 16 residues. For the CDR3, the DNA is TGTGCCAGCAGCTTGCAGATAAGCTCCTATAATTCACCCCTCCACTTT. This encodes CASSLQISSYNSPLHF.

V usage is TRBV9 and J usage is TRBJ1-4; D uncertain. The V gene lost 3 bases and the J gene lost 0 bases, with 9 bases spanning the gap. The CDR3 is 15 residues long. Germline V lookup: CDR1 SGDLS, CDR2 YYNGEE. The CDR3 bases are TGTGCCAGCAGCGCCCGGCGGGCAACTAATGAAAAACTGTTTTTT. Its translation: CASSARRATNEKLFF. The whole variable domain, filled in from reference TRBV9 and TRBJ1-4, reads DSGVTQTPKHLITATGQRVTLRCSPRSGDLSVYWYQQSLDQGLQFLIQYYNGEERAKGNILERFSAQQFPDLHSELNLSSLELGDSALYFCASSARRATNEKLFFGSGTQLSVL.

V usage is TRBV4-2 and J usage is TRBJ1-5; no firm D call. The length of the CDR3 is 15 residues. CDR1 and CDR2 from the germline V gene are LGHNA and YNFKEQ. V was pared by 0 bases and J by 6 bases, with 12 bases between. CDR3 sequence: CASSQDPGHTQPQHF. CDR3 DNA: TGTGCCAGCAGCCAAGACCCTGGCCACACTCAGCCCCAGCATTTT.

The chain links TRBV27 to TRBJ1-1; possible D gene TRBD1, 5 bases. V lost 3 bases and J 11 bases, leaving 13 bases between the germline ends. The CDR3 runs 12 residues. Germline V CDR1 and CDR2: MNHEY, SMNVEV (reference sequence). DNA for the CDR3: TGTGCCAGCAGTTTGGCCGGGGGTGGTGCTTTCTTT. As protein: CASSLAGGGAFF.

This clone came up a few times. This sequence joins TRBV19 and TRBJ1-3; a possible D gene is TRBD1 (5 bases). V dropped 5 bases and J dropped 0 bases, with 17 bases sitting between them. Germline CDR1 LNHDA, CDR2 SQIVND (reference sequence). This CDR3 is built from 17 residues. CDR3 nucleotides: TGTGCCAGTAGTCTTCGACGTGGGGGGTCCTCTGGAAACACCATATATTTT. It specifies CASSLRRGGSSGNTIYF.

The rearrangement links TRBV28 to TRBJ1-1; 7 positions agree with TRBD1. Germline V gene data show CDR1 as MDHEN and CDR2 as SYDVKM. CDR3 length equals 15 residues. The ends lost 5 bases at V and 1 base at J; junction bases unmatched: 7. CDR3 bases: TGTGCCAGCAGTCGGATCGGGACAGAGAACACTGAAGCTTTCTTT. It is translated as CASSRIGTENTEAFF.

V and J are TRBV6-1 and TRBJ1-5; D unclear. Germline CDR1 reads MNHNS; CDR2 reads SASEGT. Trimming removed 1 base from V and 5 bases from J, with 18 bases in between. The CDR3 has 17 residues. As DNA, the CDR3 is TGTGCCAGCAGTGAAGACGGTGGCATCCTGGGCGATCAGCCCCAGCATTTT. It codes for CASSEDGGILGDQPQHF.

The rearrangement joins TRBV5-1 to TRBJ2-5; D is uncertain. Trimming pared 1 base from V and 5 bases from J, leaving 9 bases between. The germline V gene has CDR1 SGHRS and CDR2 YFSETQ. The CDR3 extends over 13 amino acids. The CDR3 sequence: CASSLTYEETQYF. The CDR3 DNA is TGCGCCAGCAGCTTGACCTACGAGGAGACCCAGTACTTC.

In its sample, this clone was seen once. The chain carries TRBV27 and TRBJ2-6; D is unresolved. The germline V and J ends were trimmed by 6 bases and 0 bases, with 3 bases remaining between them. CDR3 size: 13 residues. Germline V gene lookup returns CDR1 MNHEY and CDR2 SMNVEV (reference sequence). The CDR3 is CASRASGANVLTF. In DNA, the CDR3 is TGTGCCAGCAGGGCCTCTGGGGCCAACGTCCTGACTTTC.

This clone appeared once. The CDR3 DNA sequence: TGTGCCAGCACCCCCGACAGCCTAGAAGCTTTCTTT. Its protein product is CASTPDSLEAFF. V and J are TRBV12-3 or TRBV12-4 and TRBJ1-1; D might be TRBD1 (5 bases). V was clipped by 7 bases and J by 8 bases, with 14 bases between them. The CDR3 is made up of 12 amino acids.

This chain connects TRBV19 to TRBJ1-2; TRBD1 matches 7 bases. Trimming removed 7 bases from V and 8 bases from J; junction bases left unmatched: 16. Germline V gene sequence: CDR1 LNHDA, CDR2 SQIVND (reference sequence). The CDR3 extends over 15 amino acids. CDR3 loop: CASIQGLVSVGGYTF. In nucleotides, the CDR3 is TGTGCCAGTATACAGGGGTTGGTCTCAGTTGGCGGCTACACCTTC.

This clone showed up just once. This sequence joins TRBV7-8 and TRBJ2-3; a weak D match, TRBD1 (6 bases). V was trimmed by 2 bases and J by 1 base, leaving 13 bases between them. The CDR3 extends over 16 amino acids. In germline, CDR1 is SGHVS, CDR2 FQNEAQ. CDR3 region: CASSLFNRVGTDTQYF. The CDR3 DNA sequence: TGTGCCAGCAGCTTATTCAACAGGGTGGGCACAGATACGCAGTATTTT.

V is TRBV6-6 and J is TRBJ1-1; D gene unclear. Trimming shortened V by 3 bases and J by 3 bases, and 5 bases separated the two germline ends. CDR3 length: 12 amino acids. The V gene's germline CDR1 is MNHNY and CDR2 SVGAGI (reference sequence). CDR3 in amino acids: CASSYRYTEAFF. The CDR3 DNA sequence: TGTGCCAGCAGTTATCGGTACACTGAAGCTTTCTTT.

CDR3 DNA: TGTGCCAGCAGCTTAGAGGAGGGGACTGAAGCTTTCTTT. The encoded protein is CASSLEEGTEAFF. V usage is TRBV11-2 and J usage is TRBJ1-1, with a possible D match to TRBD1 (5 bases). Germline V gene data show CDR1 as SGHAT and CDR2 as FQNNGV. This CDR3 region has 13 residues. Between the trimmed V and J ends, which lost 0 bases and 5 bases, there was a span of 7 bases.

The rearrangement joins TRBV3-1 (or the pseudogene TRBV3-2) to TRBJ1-1; 10 bases map to TRBD1. Germline lookup yields CDR1 LGHDT and CDR2 YNNKEL (reference sequence). This CDR3 has 15 residues. V was pared by 4 bases and J by 0 bases, with 2 bases of the junction left unmatched. CDR3: CASSPTGGVNTEAFF. The CDR3 DNA is TGTGCCAGCAGCCCGACAGGGGGCGTGAACACTGAAGCTTTCTTT.

The J gene is TRBJ1-1, the V gene TRBV28; D is uncertain. The germline V gene has CDR1 MDHEN and CDR2 SYDVKM. Trimming shortened V by 1 base and J by 2 bases, and 8 bases separated the two germline ends. The CDR3 spans 14 residues. The CDR3 here is CASSLSRRNTEAFF. The CDR3 DNA reads TGTGCCAGCAGTTTATCCAGGCGCAACACTGAAGCTTTCTTT.

This rearrangement joins TRBV5-5 to TRBJ2-1, with 9 bases fitting TRBD2. The germline V gene encodes CDR1 SGHKS and CDR2 YYEKEE (reference sequence). The trim removed 0 bases at V and 6 bases at J, leaving 13 bases unmatched. This CDR3 comprises 18 residues. The CDR3 reads CASSLVPEGRGGRNEQFF. For the CDR3, the DNA is TGTGCCAGCAGCTTGGTCCCTGAGGGGCGGGGGGGCCGCAATGAGCAGTTCTTC.

This chain links TRBV13 with TRBJ2-5; 14 bases are shared with TRBD2. J was trimmed by 5 bases and V by 5 bases; bases with no gene match: 7. The CDR3 has 16 amino acids. Germline V gene sequence: CDR1 PRHDT, CDR2 FYEKMQ (reference sequence). CDR3 region: CASSGTSGGPRETQYF. Written as DNA, the CDR3 is TGTGCCAGCAGCGGGACTAGCGGGGGTCCTAGGGAGACCCAGTACTTC.

The chain uses TRBV6-5 and TRBJ2-1; D call uncertain. The V gene's germline CDR1 is MNHEY and CDR2 SVGAGI. The V end lost 6 bases, the J end lost 7 bases, and 13 bases lay between the germline ends. CDR3 length: 13 amino acids. CDR3 loop: CASSSSTWNEQFF. CDR3 sequence (DNA): TGTGCCAGCAGCTCCTCGACTTGGAATGAGCAGTTCTTC.

This clone has more than one count but fewer than ten. J is TRBJ1-6 and V is TRBV21-1; TRBD1 is taken as the D call from the table, unchecked against the DNA. TRBV21-1 is annotated as a pseudogene. The CDR3 is 14 residues long. The CDR3 DNA reads as TGCCATCCACAGCCGGGACAGGAAAATTCACCCCTCCACTTT. This gives the protein CHPQPGQENSPLHF.

The V call is TRBV10-2, the J call TRBJ1-2; D may be TRBD1 (5 bases). CDR1 and CDR2 (germline): WSHSY, SAAADI. This CDR3 spans 19 amino acids. Between the trimmed V and J ends, which lost 2 bases and 0 bases, there was a span of 22 bases. CDR3 residues: CASSEGLVLSDTSNYGYTF. For the CDR3, the DNA is TGCGCCAGCAGTGAGGGATTAGTCTTATCGGACACCTCTAACTATGGCTACACCTTC.

The CDR3 reads CASSYGQGASSPLHF. The CDR3 region has the DNA TGTGCCAGCAGTTACGGACAGGGGGCAAGCTCACCCCTCCACTTT. This chain uses TRBV6-6 with TRBJ1-6, with 11 bases lining up with TRBD1. This CDR3 is built from 15 residues. V lost 2 bases to trimming and J lost 10 bases; unmatched junction nucleotides: 4. From germline, CDR1 is MNHNY and CDR2 SVGAGI (reference sequence).

The V and J genes are TRBV7-9 and TRBJ2-2, with D perhaps matching TRBD2 (6 bases). V lost 6 bases and J lost 6, with 17 bases in between. CDR3 size: 15 residues. Germline V gene sequence: CDR1 SEHNR, CDR2 FQNEAQ (reference sequence). DNA of the CDR3: TGTGCCAGCAGGACCCGGGACGGGGGAGCCGGGGAGCTGTTTTTT. It encodes CASRTRDGGAGELFF.